The 23 T cell receptor beta chains below were found in one sample sequenced in a study of lymphopenia after photon versus proton radiotherapy (dated by TCRdb to between 2018 and 2021). The library relied on the immunoSEQ multiplex PCR assay. The immuneACCESS repertoire file appears here via TCRdb, limited to in-frame rearrangements. These files lack a portion of the clones; in checked studies, under half of the deficit traces to unresolved V genes, and the cause of the others is not known. In this sample the table shows 65,000 to 75,000 clones, 87% of which occur a single time. Together, the top ten hold roughly 10% of the sample. The sample was peripheral blood, taken from a patient treated with proton-based radiotherapy. The receptors were sampled from a man at least 80 years old with esophageal cancer.

This chain connects TRBV29-1 to TRBJ2-6; D gene ambiguous. The CDR3 totals 13 residues. Germline lookup yields CDR1 SQVTM and CDR2 ANQGSEA. Trimming took off 4 bases at V and 2 bases at J, with 6 bases between the two ends. CDR3 residues: CSVVHPGANVLTF. The CDR3 DNA sequence: TGCAGCGTTGTACATCCTGGGGCCAACGTCCTGACTTTC. The whole variable domain, remainder taken from reference TRBV29-1 and TRBJ2-6, is SAVISQKPSRDICQRGTSLTIQCQVDSQVTMMFWYRQQPGQSLTLIATANQGSEATYESGFVIDKFPISRPNLTFSTLTVSNMSPEDSSIYLCSVVHPGANVLTFGAGSRLTVL.

The V gene is TRBV7-2, the J gene TRBJ1-3; D ambiguous. CDR3 length equals 14 residues. Per germline, CDR1 SGHTA and CDR2 FQGNSA. V lost 2 bases, J lost 0 bases, and 5 bases lay in between. In DNA form, the CDR3 reads TGTGCCAGCAGCTTATCCAACTCTGGAAACACCATATATTTT. Translated, it gives CASSLSNSGNTIYF.

The rearrangement uses TRBV6-5 and TRBJ2-2; D remains ambiguous. The CDR3 is made up of 16 amino acids. V gave up 0 bases and J gave up 5 bases, with 13 bases separating them. CDR1 is MNHEY, CDR2 SVGAGI, per germline. This chain's CDR3 is CASSYSVAYGTGELFF. For the CDR3, the DNA is TGTGCCAGCAGTTACTCGGTGGCATACGGAACCGGGGAGCTGTTTTTT.

The chain is built from TRBV19 and TRBJ1-5; 7 bases map to TRBD1. Germline values: CDR1 LNHDA, CDR2 SQIVND (reference sequence). This CDR3 has 14 residues. V lost 7 bases, J lost 5 bases, and 8 bases stayed unmatched. CDR3 protein: CASKPGQIYQPQHF. CDR3 in DNA: TGTGCCAGTAAACCGGGACAGATTTATCAGCCCCAGCATTTT.

V and J are TRBV5-4 and TRBJ2-3, with 13 bases fitting TRBD2. The CDR3 has 16 residues. V shed 4 bases and J 3 bases; nucleotides not matched to a gene: 5. The V gene's germline CDR1 is SGHNT and CDR2 YYREEE (reference sequence). DNA for the CDR3: TGTGCCAGCAGCCAGAGGACTAGCGGGAGAACAGATACGCAGTATTTT. It codes for CASSQRTSGRTDTQYF.

The chain uses TRBV5-6 and TRBJ2-1; 8 nucleotides agree with TRBD1. This CDR3 region has 14 residues. Germline-derived CDR1 and CDR2 are SGHDT and YYEEEE. V shed 4 bases and J 8 bases; nucleotides not matched to a gene: 8. For the CDR3, the DNA is TGTGCCAGCAGCCCTGACAGGGGTGGGTATGAGCAGTTCTTC. This sequence encodes CASSPDRGGYEQFF.

The rearrangement links TRBV11-2 to TRBJ2-5, with TRBD2 identical over 10 bases. J lost 5 bases, V lost 5 bases, and 11 bases had no gene match. The germline gives CDR1 SGHAT, CDR2 FQNNGV. This CDR3 comprises 16 residues. As DNA, the CDR3 is TGTGCCAGCAGCCCCCCCCGGCTAGCGGGAGCCGAGACCCAGTACTTC. Translated: CASSPPRLAGAETQYF.

The V gene is TRBV2, the J gene TRBJ2-7; D gene unclear. Trimming cost V 5 bases and J 3 bases, with 11 bases left between them. Per germline, CDR1 SNHLY and CDR2 FYNNEI. CDR3 length equals 13 residues. The CDR3 loop is CASSWGGLYEQYF. The CDR3 nucleotides are TGTGCCAGCAGTTGGGGTGGCCTCTACGAGCAGTACTTC.

The chain links TRBV27 to TRBJ2-7, with TRBD2 matching 13 bases. The V and J ends lost 8 bases and 7 bases, in that order; junction bases with no gene match: 14. The germline CDR1 and CDR2 sequences are MNHEY and SMNVEV (reference sequence). This CDR3 comprises 16 residues. DNA for the CDR3: TGTGCCAGCGGAATGACACTAGCGGGAGGGCCGGGGGAGCAGTACTTC. Translation gives CASGMTLAGGPGEQYF.

In its sample, this clone was seen once. The rearrangement links TRBV5-1 to TRBJ2-3; D gene uncertain. CDR3 length equals 15 residues. Trimming pared 0 bases from V and 2 bases from J, leaving 10 bases between. Germline CDR1 is SGHRS and CDR2 is YFSETQ. CDR3 sequence (DNA): TGCGCCAGCAGCTTGGTAGGCAGGTTCACAGATACGCAGTATTTT. It codes for CASSLVGRFTDTQYF. The variable domain in full, completed from reference TRBV5-1 and TRBJ2-3, reads KAGVTQTPRYLIKTRGQQVTLSCSPISGHRSVSWYQQTPGQGLQFLFEYFSETQRNKGNFPGRFSGRQFSNSRSEMNVSTLELGDSALYLCASSLVGRFTDTQYFGPGTRLTVL.

The rearrangement uses TRBV9 and TRBJ1-1; 10 nucleotides align to TRBD1. Trimming cost V 0 bases and J 3 bases; bases outside gene matches: 5. This CDR3 region has 16 residues. Germline V CDR1 and CDR2: SGDLS, YYNGEE. The CDR3 spells CASSVGTGGTDTEAFF. The CDR3 DNA reads TGTGCCAGCAGCGTAGGGACAGGGGGGACCGACACTGAAGCTTTCTTT. The full variable domain, with the rest looked up from reference TRBV9 and TRBJ1-1, is DSGVTQTPKHLITATGQRVTLRCSPRSGDLSVYWYQQSLDQGLQFLIQYYNGEERAKGNILERFSAQQFPDLHSELNLSSLELGDSALYFCASSVGTGGTDTEAFFGQGTRLTVV.

By share, this clone counts as medium-sized. J is TRBJ2-1 and V is TRBV4-2, with a weak D call TRBD1 (5 bases). This CDR3 comprises 16 residues. CDR1 LGHNA and CDR2 YNFKEQ come from the germline V gene. Between the trimmed V and J ends, which lost 0 bases and 0 bases, there was a span of 9 bases. DNA for the CDR3: TGTGCCAGCAGCCAAGAAGGGGTTAGCTCCTACAATGAGCAGTTCTTC. Translated, it gives CASSQEGVSSYNEQFF.

DNA for the CDR3: TGCGCCAGCAGCCGAGGGCCGGAAACCAAAAACATTCAGTACTTC. Protein product: CASSRGPETKNIQYF. The J gene is TRBJ2-4, the V gene TRBV4-1, with D perhaps matching TRBD2 (5 bases). The CDR3 has 15 residues. V lost 4 bases, J lost 2 bases, and 12 bases lay in between. Germline assignment: CDR1 MGHRA and CDR2 YSYEKL.

The chain uses TRBV7-2 and TRBJ2-3; D is possibly TRBD1 (5 bases). This CDR3 contains 16 residues. V was trimmed by 5 bases and J by 6 bases, leaving 21 bases between them. CDR1 and CDR2 from the germline V gene are SGHTA and FQGNSA. The CDR3 spells CASSLPTGSGYDTQYF. DNA of the CDR3: TGTGCCAGCAGCCTCCCTACAGGATCTGGTTATGATACGCAGTATTTT.

The J gene is TRBJ1-2, the V gene TRBV2; 8 positions agree with TRBD1. The length of the CDR3 is 14 residues. V lost 4 bases and J lost 2; bases outside the gene matches: 3. Germline V CDR1 and CDR2: SNHLY, FYNNEI. The CDR3 DNA reads as TGTGCCAGCAGTGGGAGGACAGGGAACTATGGCTACACCTTC. It encodes CASSGRTGNYGYTF.

V is TRBV5-1 and J is TRBJ2-7; weak D call: TRBD1 (5 bases). The V gene lost 1 base and the J gene lost 0 bases, with 8 bases spanning the gap. The CDR3 is made up of 14 amino acids. Germline V lookup: CDR1 SGHRS, CDR2 YFSETQ. The CDR3 spells CASSLTGDSYEQYF. In nucleotides, the CDR3 is TGCGCCAGCAGCTTGACAGGCGACTCCTACGAGCAGTACTTC.

The chain has TRBV11-3 and TRBJ1-6, with a possible D match to TRBD1 (6 bases). Germline values: CDR1 SGHNT, CDR2 YENEEA. The CDR3 consists of 12 residues. Deletions cut 5 bases from V and 14 bases from J, with 13 bases between. The CDR3 nucleotides are TGTGCCAGCAGCGCAAAACAGGGTACCCTCCACTTT. This encodes CASSAKQGTLHF.

As regards this clone: At the DNA level, this CDR3 is encoded by other sequences in the same sample as well. The chain employs TRBV5-1 and TRBJ1-2; no clear D gene. Germline V lookup: CDR1 SGHRS, CDR2 YFSETQ. V was clipped by 0 bases and J by 0 bases, with 6 bases between them. This CDR3 comprises 14 residues. CDR3 amino acids: CASSLDTPNYGYTF. The DNA of the CDR3 is TGCGCCAGCAGCTTGGATACACCTAACTATGGCTACACCTTC.

V usage is TRBV5-5 and J usage is TRBJ1-2; D may be TRBD1 (5 bases). The V end lost 4 bases, the J end lost 7 bases, and 8 bases lay between the germline ends. The germline gives CDR1 SGHKS, CDR2 YYEKEE (reference sequence). The CDR3 contains 11 residues. CDR3 protein: CASSPDSGYTF. The CDR3 region has the DNA TGTGCCAGCAGCCCTGACAGTGGCTACACCTTC.

This clone was observed a single time. The chain carries TRBV7-2 and TRBJ1-2; unclear D gene. The CDR3 loop spans 16 amino acids. Per the germline V gene, CDR1 is SGHTA and CDR2 is FQGNSA. Trimming removed 5 bases from V and 8 bases from J, with 24 bases in between. The CDR3 DNA reads TGTGCCAGCAGCCAGAGTTTTCGGGGTGTAATACAAGGCTACACCTTC. This codes for CASSQSFRGVIQGYTF.

The chain employs TRBV5-1 and TRBJ2-6; D remains ambiguous. Germline-derived CDR1 and CDR2 are SGHRS and YFSETQ. Trimming stripped 0 bases from V and 0 bases from J, with 7 bases between. This CDR3 contains 16 residues. The CDR3 loop reads CASSLDTGSGANVLTF. CDR3 bases: TGCGCCAGCAGCTTGGATACGGGCTCTGGGGCCAACGTCCTGACTTTC.

V is TRBV7-2 and J is TRBJ2-7, with D hard to call. This CDR3 comprises 13 residues. The germline V gene encodes CDR1 SGHTA and CDR2 FQGNSA. The V end lost 7 bases, the J end lost 3 bases, and 13 bases lay between the germline ends. CDR3 amino acids: CASNLNSNYEQYF. CDR3 DNA sequence: TGTGCCAGCAACCTAAACAGTAACTACGAGCAGTACTTC.

This rearrangement joins TRBV27 to TRBJ2-1, with D tentatively TRBD1 (6 bases). The germline V and J ends were trimmed by 3 bases and 5 bases, with 14 bases remaining between them. Germline V gene lookup returns CDR1 MNHEY and CDR2 SMNVEV (reference sequence). The CDR3 runs 15 residues. CDR3 amino acids: CASSFRAGDNNEQFF. The CDR3 DNA reads as TGTGCCAGCAGTTTCCGGGCAGGGGACAACAATGAGCAGTTCTTC.